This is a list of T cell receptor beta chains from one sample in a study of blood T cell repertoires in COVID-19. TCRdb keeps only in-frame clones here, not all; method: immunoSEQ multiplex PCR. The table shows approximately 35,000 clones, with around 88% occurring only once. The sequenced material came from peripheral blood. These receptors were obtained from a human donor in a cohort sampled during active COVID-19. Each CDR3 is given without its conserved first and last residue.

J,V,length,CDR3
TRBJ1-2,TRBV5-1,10,ASSLSRVGYT
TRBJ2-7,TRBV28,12,ASSQAGGQDEQY
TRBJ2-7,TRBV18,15,ASSPIGQGVSSYEQY
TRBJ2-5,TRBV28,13,ASSHNPGTQETQY
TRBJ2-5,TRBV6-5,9,ASGAGEAQY
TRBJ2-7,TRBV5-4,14,ASSLGVRQGANEQY
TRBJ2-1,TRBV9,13,ASSTRTSGYNEQF
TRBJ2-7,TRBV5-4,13,ASSWGTSGSYEQY
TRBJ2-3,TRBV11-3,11,ASSFGRGDTQY
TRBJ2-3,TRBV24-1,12,ATSEAGGPDTQY
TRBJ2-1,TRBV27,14,ASSLSGSGIYNEQF
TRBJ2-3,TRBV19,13,ASSMTGGIADTQY
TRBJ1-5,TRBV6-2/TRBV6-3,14,ASSDPPGQGRQPQH
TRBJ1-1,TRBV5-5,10,ASSDIQGLAF
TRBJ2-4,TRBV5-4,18,ASSMMPGTPGSLAKNIQY
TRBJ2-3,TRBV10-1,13,ASSQGLWYTDTQY
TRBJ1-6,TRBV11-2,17,ASSAPRGAPSSYNSPLH
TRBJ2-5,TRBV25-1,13,ASSEPGTSWQTQY
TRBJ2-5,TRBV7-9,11,ASSLSGKETQY
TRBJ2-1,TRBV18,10,ASSPAAGEQF
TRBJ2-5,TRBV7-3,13,ASSLTGAPAGTQY
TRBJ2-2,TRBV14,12,ASSRWATSGELF
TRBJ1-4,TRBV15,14,ATSRGNRVANEKLF
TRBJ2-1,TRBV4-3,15,ASSQDLRLAGYNEQF
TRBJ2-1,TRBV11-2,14,ASSLEGTSGVNEQF
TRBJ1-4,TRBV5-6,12,ASSFAGTNEKLF
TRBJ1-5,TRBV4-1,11,ASSQDGLQPQH
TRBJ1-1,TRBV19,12,AIFTGGPSTEAF
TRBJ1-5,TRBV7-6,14,ASSLGTGGKSQPQH
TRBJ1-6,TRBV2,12,ASSSGDSNSPLH
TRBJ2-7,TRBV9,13,ASSVASGTVYEQY
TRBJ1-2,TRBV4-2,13,ASSSEGGTNYGYT
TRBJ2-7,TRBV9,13,ASSVEDRGFYEQY
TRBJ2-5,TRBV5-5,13,ASGSGSGTQETQY
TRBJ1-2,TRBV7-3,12,ASSLMPSNYGYT
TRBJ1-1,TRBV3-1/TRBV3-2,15,ASSQEYSRGLGTEAF
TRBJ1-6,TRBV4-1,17,ASSRQVSGQSSYNSPLH
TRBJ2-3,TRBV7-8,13,ASSYLAGDRDTQY
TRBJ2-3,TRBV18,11,ASSASLEDTQY
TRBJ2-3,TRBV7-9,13,ASSLEAGATDTQY
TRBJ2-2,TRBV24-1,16,ATSAPAGQGTRTGELF
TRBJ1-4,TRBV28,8,ATFDEKLF
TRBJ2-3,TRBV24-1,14,ATSDPRVAGADTQY
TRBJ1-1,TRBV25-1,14,ASTQGVGQGNTEAF
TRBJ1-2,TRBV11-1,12,ASSLKQGLDGYT
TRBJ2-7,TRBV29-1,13,SVVQGLLYSYEQY
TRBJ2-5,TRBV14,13,ASSQGDYPWETQY
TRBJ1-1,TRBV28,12,ASSWGTGGTEAF
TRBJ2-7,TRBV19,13,ASGDWTGGIDEQY
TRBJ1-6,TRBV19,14,ASSIGQRAPGGPLH
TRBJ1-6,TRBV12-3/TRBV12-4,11,ASSRGAFSPLH
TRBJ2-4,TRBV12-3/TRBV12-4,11,ATNDGTKDIQY
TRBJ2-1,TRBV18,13,ASSPGQSSYNEQF